The next 21 T cell receptor beta chains were all read from a single sample in a study of T cells expressing NK-cell markers. After re-calling the 5' RACE reads, TCRdb lists one entry per CDR3 protein, DNA absent. The sample has roughly 150,000 distinct CDR3 sequences. Source material: blood T cells: a sorted CD56 or NKG2C T cell subset, CD4+ or CD8+ T cells, or bulk PBMC T cells (not recorded which). The receptor set was obtained from a woman between 18 and 70 years old in good health.

V gene TRBV20-1 combines with J gene TRBJ2-7; TCRdb returns TRBD1, unconfirmable since there is no DNA. Germline-derived CDR1 and CDR2 are DFQATT and SNEGSKA (reference sequence). The CDR3 is made up of 13 amino acids. The CDR3 sequence: CSAPNDQGYEQYF.

The rearrangement joins TRBV2 to TRBJ2-5. This CDR3 is built from 12 residues. Germline loops: CDR1 SNHLY, CDR2 FYNNEI. The CDR3 sequence: CASSEIVETQYF.

The chain carries TRBV5-8 and TRBJ2-1; lacking DNA, the TRBD1 call made by TCRdb goes unchecked. Germline V gives CDR1 SGHTS, CDR2 YDEGEE. The CDR3 is made up of 15 amino acids. The chain's CDR3 is CASSWPGQGYNEQFF.

The V and J genes are TRBV4-1 and TRBJ1-2; TCRdb gives TRBD1 as the D gene, but with no DNA this cannot be confirmed. The CDR3 runs to 17 residues. Germline CDR1 MGHRA, CDR2 YSYEKL. CDR3 protein: CASSQDRTLDRFNGYTF.

The J gene is TRBJ1-5, the V gene TRBV10-3; TCRdb's D gene call, TRBD1, goes unchecked for lack of DNA. Germline CDR1 and CDR2: ENHRY and SYGVKD. The CDR3 has 13 residues. CDR3 sequence reads: CAISARTDQPQHF.

J is TRBJ2-1 and V is TRBV2; without DNA, the TCRdb call of TRBD1 cannot be checked. Germline CDR1 is SNHLY and CDR2 is FYNNEI. There are 15 residues in the CDR3. CDR3 protein: CASSEARASGRVQFF.

The chain recombines TRBV5-1 with TRBJ2-2; TCRdb returns TRBD2, unconfirmable since there is no DNA. The CDR3 is 17 amino acids. Germline CDR1 and CDR2: SGHRS and YFSETQ. The CDR3 here is CASSLEGSGALTGELFF.

The chain has TRBV28 and TRBJ2-7. The V gene's germline CDR1 is MDHEN and CDR2 SYDVKM. The CDR3 has 11 residues. Here the CDR3 reads CASNRFNEQYF.

The genes are TRBV9 and TRBJ2-3; TCRdb outputs TRBD1, but without DNA this stays unchecked. The CDR3 consists of 16 residues. Germline V gives CDR1 SGDLS, CDR2 YYNGEE. CDR3 in amino acids: CASSVPSGTITDTQYF.

This chain joins TRBV10-3 and TRBJ1-1; TCRdb picks TRBD1, but there is no DNA to check that call. The CDR3 extends over 13 amino acids. In germline, CDR1 is ENHRY, CDR2 SYGVKD. CDR3 amino acids: CAISETPGTEAFF.

J is TRBJ2-1 and V is TRBV12-3 or TRBV12-4; as DNA is missing, the TRBD2 call by TCRdb cannot be tested. The CDR3 has 16 amino acids. This CDR3 reads CASRRKPGLAGGEQFF.

Measured by frequency, this clonotype is medium-sized. The chain employs TRBV12-3 or TRBV12-4 and TRBJ2-3; the TCRdb D gene call, TRBD2, has no DNA to confirm it. The CDR3 sequence is 16 residues long. The CDR3 reads CASSLGSSGHTDTQYF.

This sequence joins TRBV12-5 and TRBJ2-1; without DNA, the TCRdb call of TRBD1 cannot be checked. The CDR3 consists of 15 residues. In germline, CDR1 is LGHNT, CDR2 FRNRAP. CDR3 sequence: CASGGGQSSYNEQFF.

V and J are TRBV4-1 and TRBJ1-2; TCRdb's D call, TRBD1, is unchecked because there is no DNA. This CDR3 spans 15 amino acids. The germline CDR1 and CDR2 sequences are MGHRA and YSYEKL. The CDR3: CASSQRTGGEYGYTF.

CDR3 protein: CASRTIETQYF. The V gene is TRBV6-2 or TRBV6-3, the J gene TRBJ2-5. From germline, CDR1 is MNHEY and CDR2 SVGEGT. The CDR3 loop spans 11 amino acids.

The chain joins TRBV3-1 to TRBJ2-1; the D call of TRBD2 rests on TCRdb alone, since no DNA is present to check it. Looked up from germline, CDR1 is LGHDT and CDR2 is YNNKEL (reference sequence). The CDR3 sequence is 15 residues long. The CDR3 is CASSPPSGGAGEQFF.

CDR3 protein: CASSLEVRAGGQPQHF. V and J are TRBV4-2 and TRBJ1-5; checking the TCRdb D call of TRBD1 is not possible without DNA. Germline-derived CDR1 and CDR2 are LGHNA and YNFKEQ. This CDR3 is built from 16 residues.

The chain joins TRBV7-2 to TRBJ1-1. Germline values: CDR1 SGHTA, CDR2 FQGNSA. This CDR3 comprises 14 residues. CDR3 residues: CASSLGYIITEAFF. Looking up the rest from reference TRBV7-2 and TRBJ1-1 gives the full variable domain: GAGVSQSPSNKVTEKGKDVELRCDPISGHTALYWYRQSLGQGLEFLIYFQGNSAPDKSGLPSDRFSAERTGGSVSTLTIQRTQQEDSAVYLCASSLGYIITEAFFGQGTRLTVV.

The V call is TRBV20-1, the J call TRBJ2-3; the TRBD2 assignment by TCRdb is unverifiable without DNA. CDR1 is DFQATT, CDR2 SNEGSKA, per germline (reference sequence). The CDR3 has 17 amino acids. CDR3: CSARGRPGLAGTDTQYF.

This sequence joins TRBV4-1 and TRBJ2-7. This CDR3 has 14 amino acids. Germline assignment: CDR1 MGHRA and CDR2 YSYEKL. CDR3 region: CASSQMWEYYEQYF.

This sequence joins TRBV6-1 and TRBJ2-7. The CDR3 contains 15 residues. From germline, CDR1 is MNHNS and CDR2 SASEGT. The CDR3 here is CASSTESFQIYEQYF.